A single sample is the source of the 16 T cell receptor beta chains below, sequenced in a study of blood T cells in healthy people across ages (dated by TCRdb to between 2015 and 2017). Libraries were constructed by 5' RACE. TCRdb lists the instrument as Illumina HiSeq 2500. The second PCR ran for about 6 to 12 cycles and used a J-beta primer mix along with a sample-barcoded 5' primer. Through fastp at Q25 and MiXCR, TCRdb rebuilt clones from the public reads, retaining in-frame beta chains. Each entry is one CDR3 protein sequence, shown with its most common DNA and genes. This sample is represented by approximately 600,000 distinct CDR3 sequences; 58% of them were singletons. The ten biggest clones cover approximately 37% of the sample. Sequenced: blood. These receptors were obtained from a man in his 60s in good health.

The chain joins TRBV20-1 to TRBJ2-1; a weak D match, TRBD2 (5 bases). CDR1 and CDR2 from the germline V gene are DFQATT and SNEGSKA (reference sequence). This CDR3 has 15 residues. V was shortened by 1 base and J by 1 base, with 11 bases between the two germline ends. As DNA, the CDR3 is TGCAGTGCTAGAGCCGACTACGTTTCCTACAATGAGCAGTTCTTC. This gives the protein CSARADYVSYNEQFF.

The chain joins TRBV3-1 to TRBJ1-2; D is ambiguous. The CDR3 is 14 amino acids. V was trimmed by 0 bases and J by 7 bases, leaving 12 bases between them. In germline, CDR1 is LGHDT, CDR2 YNNKEL (reference sequence). CDR3 nucleotides: TGTGCCAGCAGCCAAGACTCAGCTCAGAGTGGCTACACCTTC. Protein: CASSQDSAQSGYTF. Filled out from reference TRBV3-1 and TRBJ1-2, the complete variable domain reads DTAVSQTPKYLVTQMGNDKSIKCEQNLGHDTMYWYKQDSKKFLKIMFSYNNKELIINETVPNRFSPKSPDKAHLNLHINSLELGDSAVYFCASSQDSAQSGYTFGSGTRLTVV.

This chain joins TRBV28 and TRBJ2-7; TRBD1 matches at 8 bases. The J call is doubtful: the DNA matches TRBJ2-5 better. This CDR3 spans 14 amino acids. CDR1 is MDHEN and CDR2 is SYDVKM in the germline V gene. As DNA, the CDR3 is TGTGCCAGCAGTTGGACAGGGAATGGGGAGACCCAGTACTTC. It is translated as CASSWTGNGETQYF.

The chain recombines TRBV20-1 with TRBJ2-4; no clear D gene. The tail of the sequence fits TRBJ2-7 better, so the J call may be wrong. Per germline, CDR1 DFQATT and CDR2 SNEGSKA (reference sequence). The CDR3 is 13 amino acids. CDR3 sequence reads: CSARSVRDYEQYF. For the CDR3, the DNA is TGCAGTGCTAGATCGGTAAGGGACTACGAGCAGTACTTC.

The chain joins TRBV20-1 to TRBJ1-1, with D perhaps matching TRBD1 (6 bases). Germline loops: CDR1 DFQATT, CDR2 SNEGSKA (reference sequence). This CDR3 region has 13 residues. Trimming took off 1 base at V and 3 bases at J, with 9 bases between the two ends. The CDR3 reads CSARGAGDTEAFF. CDR3 sequence (DNA): TGCAGTGCTAGAGGTGCAGGGGACACTGAAGCTTTCTTT.

The CDR3 coding sequence is TGTGCCAGCAGCTTCCTCAGGGGAAATGGCTACACCTTC. Translated: CASSFLRGNGYTF. The J gene is TRBJ1-2, the V gene TRBV7-2, with D possibly being TRBD1 (6 bases). The CDR3 runs 13 residues. Trimming removed 3 bases at V and 6 bases at J, with 11 bases between. The V gene's germline CDR1 is SGHTA and CDR2 FQGNSA.

This chain connects TRBV2 to TRBJ2-5; D call uncertain. CDR1 and CDR2 from the germline V gene are SNHLY and FYNNEI. V was cut by 6 bases and J by 5 bases, with 16 bases left in between. This CDR3 contains 14 residues. The chain's CDR3 is CASRPPAVGETQYF. The CDR3 coding sequence is TGTGCCAGCAGGCCGCCGGCAGTGGGGGAGACCCAGTACTTC.

The chain couples TRBV20-1 to TRBJ1-2; TRBD1 aligns across 8 bases. Germline CDR1 is DFQATT and CDR2 is SNEGSKA (reference sequence). Unmatched junction bases numbered 11, after V lost 6 bases and J lost 8 bases. The CDR3 sequence is 13 residues long. The CDR3 reads CSAVRAGGEGYTF. The CDR3 DNA reads as TGCAGTGCCGTTAGGGCAGGGGGCGAAGGCTACACCTTC.

The chain joins TRBV20-1 to TRBJ1-2; D is ambiguous. V lost 6 bases and J 6 bases, leaving 17 bases between the germline ends. The germline CDR1 and CDR2 sequences are DFQATT and SNEGSKA (reference sequence). CDR3 length: 13 amino acids. The CDR3 spells CSAPDWVGNGYTF. The CDR3 DNA follows: TGCAGTGCCCCGGATTGGGTCGGCAATGGCTACACCTTC.

The CDR3 here is CASTAGGSSYNEQFF. CDR3 sequence (DNA): TGTGCCAGCACAGCGGGAGGAAGCTCCTACAATGAGCAGTTCTTC. The V and J genes are TRBV6-2 or TRBV6-3 and TRBJ2-1, with 9 bases that match TRBD2. The V gene's germline CDR1 is MNHEY and CDR2 SVGEGT. The CDR3 runs to 15 residues. V was clipped by 7 bases and J by 0 bases; unmatched bases: 4.

The V call is TRBV9, the J call TRBJ2-1, with D possibly being TRBD1 (5 bases). This CDR3 is built from 13 residues. The germline gives CDR1 SGDLS, CDR2 YYNGEE. Trimming took 0 bases from V and 5 from J, leaving 6 bases between them. The CDR3 reads CASSVARDNEQFF. CDR3 bases: TGTGCCAGCAGCGTAGCCAGGGACAATGAGCAGTTCTTC.

The table lists this clonotype with a count of one. The chain joins TRBV20-1 to TRBJ1-5, with unresolved D. The V end lost 5 bases, the J end lost 3 bases, and 8 bases lay between the germline ends. This CDR3 is built from 12 residues. CDR1 and CDR2 (germline): DFQATT, SNEGSKA (reference sequence). The CDR3: CSAASFNQPQHF. The CDR3 nucleotides are TGCAGTGCTGCCTCTTTCAATCAGCCCCAGCATTTT.

This clonotype was detected once. The gene calls are TRBV24-1 and TRBJ2-1; a possible D gene is TRBD1 (5 bases). Germline CDR1 reads KGHDR; CDR2 reads SFDVKD. V was pared by 3 bases and J by 8 bases, with 10 bases between. CDR3 length: 13 amino acids. The CDR3 DNA reads TGTGCCACCAGTGATGGGGCCGAAGATGAGCAGTTCTTC. Translation gives CATSDGAEDEQFF.

A remark on this clonotype: At one of its ends the junction is not consistent with the germline gene, which may arise from a read error. This chain uses TRBV6-6 with TRBJ2-1; 8 positions match TRBD2. There are 15 residues in the CDR3. Looked up from germline, CDR1 is MNHNY and CDR2 is SVGAGI (reference sequence). The CDR3 coding sequence is TGTGCCAGCAGCGAACCTGGACTAGCAGACAAGGAGCAGTTCTTC. It codes for CASSEPGLADKEQFF.

V is TRBV6-5 and J is TRBJ1-6; D gene ambiguous. The CDR3 has 18 residues. Germline-derived CDR1 and CDR2 are MNHEY and SVGAGI. V was cut by 2 bases and J by 6 bases, with 20 bases left in between. This chain's CDR3 is CASSYRTHRARTNSPLHF. The DNA of the CDR3 is TGTGCCAGCAGTTACCGCACTCATCGGGCCCGGACTAATTCACCCCTCCACTTT.

This clonotype was recorded at least ten times. The V and J genes are TRBV20-1 and TRBJ2-7; the match to TRBD1 covers 12 bases. Unmatched junction bases numbered 9, after V lost 4 bases and J lost 5 bases. Germline CDR1 is DFQATT and CDR2 is SNEGSKA (reference sequence). The CDR3 contains 15 residues. CDR3 amino acids: CSATGTGGMRNEQYF. In nucleotides, the CDR3 is TGCAGTGCTACCGGGACAGGGGGCATGAGAAACGAGCAGTACTTC.